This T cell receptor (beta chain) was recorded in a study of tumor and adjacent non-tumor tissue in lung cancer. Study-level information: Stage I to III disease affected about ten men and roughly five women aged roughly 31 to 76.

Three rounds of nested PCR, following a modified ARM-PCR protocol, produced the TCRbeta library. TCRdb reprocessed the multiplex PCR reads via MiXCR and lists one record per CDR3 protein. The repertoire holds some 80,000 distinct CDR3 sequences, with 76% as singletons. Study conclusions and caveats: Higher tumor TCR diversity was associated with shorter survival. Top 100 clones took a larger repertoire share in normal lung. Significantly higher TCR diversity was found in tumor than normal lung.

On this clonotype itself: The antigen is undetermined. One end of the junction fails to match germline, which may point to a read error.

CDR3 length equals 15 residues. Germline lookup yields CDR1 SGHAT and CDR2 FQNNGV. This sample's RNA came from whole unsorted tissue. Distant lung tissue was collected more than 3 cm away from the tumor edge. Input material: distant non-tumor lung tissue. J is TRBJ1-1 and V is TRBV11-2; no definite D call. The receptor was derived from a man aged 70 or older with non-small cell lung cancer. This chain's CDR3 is CASSTGPAQNAETFF. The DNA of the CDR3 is TGTGCCAGCAGCACCGGGCCCGCACAAAACGCTGAAACTTTCTTT.